This T cell receptor beta chain stems from a study of early T cells in non-severe SARS-CoV-2 infection. About the research overall: With bulk RNA from unsorted whole blood as input, sequencing yielded unpaired chains.

This CDR3 comprises 12 residues. V was trimmed by 7 bases and J by 1 base, leaving 10 bases between them. The germline V gene encodes CDR1 SQVTM and CDR2 ANQGSEA. This clonotype was seen a handful of times. Unique molecular identifiers were attached to individual cDNA molecules. Using its own MiXCR run on the 5' RACE reads, TCRdb lists one record per CDR3 protein. The sample shows roughly 120,000 distinct CDR3 sequences, more than 12% of them seen only once. The chain carries TRBV29-1 and TRBJ1-1; no definite D call. The sequenced sample consisted of whole blood. This clonotype was sampled from an adult who was a healthcare worker with PCR-confirmed SARS-CoV-2 infection or an uninfected control (not recorded which). CDR3 in amino acids: CSGERSNTEAFF. The CDR3 DNA follows: TGCAGCGGAGAAAGGTCGAACACTGAAGCTTTCTTT.